This TCR beta chain comes out of a study of blood T cell repertoires in COVID-19. This clone was seen a handful of times. CDR1 and CDR2 (germline): SGHTA, FQGNSA. V was cut by 2 bases and J by 7 bases, with 12 bases left in between. This CDR3 is 15 amino acids long. TCRdb's copy holds only in-frame clones and misses some; the assay was immunoSEQ multiplex PCR. The table includes some 520,000 clones, roughly nine tenths detected once. This receptor was obtained from a man aged 18 to 29 with COVID-19, enrolled during active disease. This chain joins TRBV7-2 and TRBJ1-6; D gene uncertain. Sequencing was done on a sample of peripheral blood. The CDR3 coding sequence is TGTGCCAGCAGCTTAATGGCAGGCGGGAATTCACCCCTCCACTTT. It yields the protein CASSLMAGGNSPLHF.